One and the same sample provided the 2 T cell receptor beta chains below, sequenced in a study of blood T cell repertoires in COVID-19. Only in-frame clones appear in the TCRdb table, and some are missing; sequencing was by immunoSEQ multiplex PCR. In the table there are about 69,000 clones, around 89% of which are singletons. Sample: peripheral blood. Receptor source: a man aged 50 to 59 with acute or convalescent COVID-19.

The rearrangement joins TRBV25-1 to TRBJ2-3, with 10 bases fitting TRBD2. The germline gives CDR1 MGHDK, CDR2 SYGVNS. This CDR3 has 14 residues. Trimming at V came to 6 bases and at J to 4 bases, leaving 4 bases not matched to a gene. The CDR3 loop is CASRAGGQADTQYF. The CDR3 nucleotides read TGTGCCAGCAGAGCGGGAGGGCAGGCAGATACGCAGTATTTT.

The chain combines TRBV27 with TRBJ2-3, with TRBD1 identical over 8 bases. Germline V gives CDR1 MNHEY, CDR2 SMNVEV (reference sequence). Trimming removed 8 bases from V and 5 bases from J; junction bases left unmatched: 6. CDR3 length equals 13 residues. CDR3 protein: CASVDRGKDTQYF. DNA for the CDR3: TGTGCCAGCGTCGACAGGGGCAAAGATACGCAGTATTTT.